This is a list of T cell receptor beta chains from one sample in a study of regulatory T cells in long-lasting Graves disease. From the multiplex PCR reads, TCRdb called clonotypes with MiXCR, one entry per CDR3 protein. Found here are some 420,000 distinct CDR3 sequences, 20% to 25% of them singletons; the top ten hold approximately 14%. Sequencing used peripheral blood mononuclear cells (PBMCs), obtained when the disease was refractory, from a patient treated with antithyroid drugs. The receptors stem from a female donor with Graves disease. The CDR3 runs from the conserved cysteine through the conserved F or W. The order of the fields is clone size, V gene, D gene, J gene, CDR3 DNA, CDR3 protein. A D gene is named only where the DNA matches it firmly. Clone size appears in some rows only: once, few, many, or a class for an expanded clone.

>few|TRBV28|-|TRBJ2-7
TGTGCCAGCAGTTCGCTATCGGGCTACGAGCAGTACTTC
CASSSLSGYEQYF
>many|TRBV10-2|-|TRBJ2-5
TGCGCCACCGCGCTAAGTGGCGATCAAGAGACCCAGTACTTC
CATALSGDQETQYF
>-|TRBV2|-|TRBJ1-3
TGTGCCAGCAGTCCTCAGGGACCTGGGACAGGAAACACCATATATTTT
CASSPQGPGTGNTIYF
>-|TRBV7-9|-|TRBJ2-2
TGTGCCAGCAGCGCCGAGGGATCCGGGGAGCTGTTTTTT
CASSAEGSGELFF
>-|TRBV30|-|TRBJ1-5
TGTGCCTGGAGGCGGGGGGAGGGGAGCAATCAGCCCCAGCATTTT
CAWRRGEGSNQPQHF
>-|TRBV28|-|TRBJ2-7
TGTGCCAGCACCGGGACACTTTCCTACGAGCAGTACTTC
CASTGTLSYEQYF
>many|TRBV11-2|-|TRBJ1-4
TGTGCCAGCCGGGGCCCAGCCGCAACTAATGAAAAACTGTTTTTT
CASRGPAATNEKLFF
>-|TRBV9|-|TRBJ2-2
TGTGCCAGCAGCGTAGGTCCTCGGGGCGGCACCGGGGAGCTGTTTTTT
CASSVGPRGGTGELFF
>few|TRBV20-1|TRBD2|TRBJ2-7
TGCAGTGCTAGAACTAGCGGGGCAACTTACGAGCAGTACTTC
CSARTSGATYEQYF
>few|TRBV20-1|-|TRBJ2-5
TGCAGTGCTCACCGGGACTCCCAAGAGACCCAGTACTTC
CSAHRDSQETQYF
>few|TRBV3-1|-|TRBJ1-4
TGTGCCAGCAGCCAAGGAACATCAACTAATGAAAAACTGTTTTTT
CASSQGTSTNEKLFF
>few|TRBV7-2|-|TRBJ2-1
TGTGCCAGCAGCTTAGTGCAGTTTGAGCAGTTCTTC
CASSLVQFEQFF
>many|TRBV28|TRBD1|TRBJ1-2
TGTGCCAGCAGCCACTCCCACAGGGGGCATGGCTACACCTTC
CASSHSHRGHGYTF
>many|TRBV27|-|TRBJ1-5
TGTGCCAGCAGTTTAACGGGGGGCTTGGGCAATCAGCCCCAGCATTTT
CASSLTGGLGNQPQHF
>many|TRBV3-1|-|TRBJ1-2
TGTGCCAGCAGCCATCTCGGGGGCTATGGCTACACCTTC
CASSHLGGYGYTF
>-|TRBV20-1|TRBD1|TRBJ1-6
TGCAGTGCTAGGACAGGGGGAATGCAGGGTTCACCCCTCCACTTT
CSARTGGMQGSPLHF
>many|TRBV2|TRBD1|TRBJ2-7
TGTGCCAGCAGTGTTGGACAGGGGGCGTCCTACGAGCAGTACTTC
CASSVGQGASYEQYF
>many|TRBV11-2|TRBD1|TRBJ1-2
TGTGCCAGCAGCTTGACCGGGACAGGGTTGTTTAACTATGGCTACACCTTC
CASSLTGTGLFNYGYTF
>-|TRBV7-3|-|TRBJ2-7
TGTGCCAGCAGCTTTCGTCCCCGCTACGAGCAGTACTTC
CASSFRPRYEQYF
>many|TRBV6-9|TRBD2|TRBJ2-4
TGTGCCAGCAGTTGGCGGGAGACGGTGGAAGCCAAAAACATTCAGTACTTC
CASSWRETVEAKNIQYF
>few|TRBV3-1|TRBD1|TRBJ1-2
TGTGCCAGCAGCCGGCACCAGGACAGGGGTGGAGGCTACACCTTC
CASSRHQDRGGGYTF
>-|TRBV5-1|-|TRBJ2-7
TGCGCCAGCAGCTTGGAGGGCAGGGGCTCCTACGAGCAGTACTTC
CASSLEGRGSYEQYF
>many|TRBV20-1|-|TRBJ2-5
TGCAGTGCTAGATCTGCACAAGAGACCCAGTACTTC
CSARSAQETQYF
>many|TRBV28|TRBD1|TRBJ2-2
TGTGCCAGCAGTAGACAGGGGATCACCGGGGAGCTGTTTTTT
CASSRQGITGELFF
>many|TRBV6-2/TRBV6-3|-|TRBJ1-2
TGTGCCAGCTCGAAAGGGCAGGCGACTTATGGCTACACCTTC
CASSKGQATYGYTF
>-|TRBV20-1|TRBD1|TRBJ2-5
TGCAGTGCTAGCAACCGGGACAGGGGACCCTATCGTGGAGAGACCCAGTACTTC
CSASNRDRGPYRGETQYF
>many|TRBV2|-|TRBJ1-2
TGTGCCAGCAGTCGAGGACAGGGCTACACCTTC
CASSRGQGYTF
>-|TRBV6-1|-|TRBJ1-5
TGTGCCAGCAGCCCAGGGACCGTCTCAAATCAGCCCCAGCATTTT
CASSPGTVSNQPQHF
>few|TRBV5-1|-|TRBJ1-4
TGCGCCAGCAGCTTGGGACGGGGAGCTAATGAAAAACTGTTTTTT
CASSLGRGANEKLFF
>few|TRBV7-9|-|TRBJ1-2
TGTGCCAGCAGCCTTGTTTGGGATGGCTACACCTTC
CASSLVWDGYTF
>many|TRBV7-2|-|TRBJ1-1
TGTGCCAGCAGCCTAGCATCCGGAACTGAAGCTTTCTTT
CASSLASGTEAFF
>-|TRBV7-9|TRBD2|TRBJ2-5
TGTGCCAGCAGCCGCGGGGGGATCGTCGAGACCCAGTACTTC
CASSRGGIVETQYF
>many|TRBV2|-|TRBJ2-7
TGTGCCAGCAGACAGGGTTCCGAGCAGTACTTC
CASRQGSEQYF
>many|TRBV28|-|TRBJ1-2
TGTGCCAGCAGCCCCGGACTCTTGGCCTATGGCTACACCTTC
CASSPGLLAYGYTF
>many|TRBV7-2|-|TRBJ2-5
TGTGCCAGCAGCCCCCGTCCTGACCAAGAGACCCAGTACTTC
CASSPRPDQETQYF
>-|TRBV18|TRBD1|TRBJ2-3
TGTGCCAGCTCACCCCGGGACAGGGGAGGCACAGATACGCAGTATTTT
CASSPRDRGGTDTQYF
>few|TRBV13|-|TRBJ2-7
TGTGCCAGCAGCAACCCGGGACAAGAATTCTACGAGCAGTACTTC
CASSNPGQEFYEQYF
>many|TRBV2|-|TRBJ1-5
TGTGCCAGCAGAAGACTCGAAGGACAGCCCCAGCATTTT
CASRRLEGQPQHF
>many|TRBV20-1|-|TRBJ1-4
TGCAGTGCTAGGGATCTTAAGGGAGTCTTACGGGAAAAACTGTTTTTT
CSARDLKGVLREKLFF
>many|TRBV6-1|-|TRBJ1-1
TGTGCCGTCGAGGGCGTGAACACTGAAGCTTTCTTT
CAVEGVNTEAFF
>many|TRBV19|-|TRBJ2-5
TGTGCCAGTAGTGTCGGACAGTTCGTGAAGACCCAGTACTTC
CASSVGQFVKTQYF
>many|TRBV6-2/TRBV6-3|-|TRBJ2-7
TGTGCCAGCAGTTACTTTGGGGGCGCAATCCTCGAGCAGTACTTC
CASSYFGGAILEQYF
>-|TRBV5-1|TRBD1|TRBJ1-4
TGCGCCAGCAGCGTGACAGGGTCGGGGGAAAAACTGTTTTTT
CASSVTGSGEKLFF
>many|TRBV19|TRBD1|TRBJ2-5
TGTGCCAGCGGGAGAGGCAGGGGGCGACCTCAAGAGACCCAGTACTTC
CASGRGRGRPQETQYF
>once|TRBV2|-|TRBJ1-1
TGTGCCAGCATAAAGCCCGGGGCCACTGAAGCTTTCTTT
CASIKPGATEAFF
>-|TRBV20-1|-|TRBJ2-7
TGCAGTGCTCATGACCCCAGGAGCAACGAGCAGTACTTC
CSAHDPRSNEQYF
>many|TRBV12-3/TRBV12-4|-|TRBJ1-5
TGTGCCAGCAGTGACCAGACTAATTCGGGAAAGCCCCAGCATTTT
CASSDQTNSGKPQHF
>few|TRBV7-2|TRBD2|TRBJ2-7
TGTGCCAGCAGCTTGACTAGCGGGAGAGTATACGAGCAGTACTTC
CASSLTSGRVYEQYF
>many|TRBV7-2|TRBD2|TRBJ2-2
TGTGCCAGCAGCTTAGAAGCGGGAGCTAACACCGGGGAGCTGTTTTTT
CASSLEAGANTGELFF